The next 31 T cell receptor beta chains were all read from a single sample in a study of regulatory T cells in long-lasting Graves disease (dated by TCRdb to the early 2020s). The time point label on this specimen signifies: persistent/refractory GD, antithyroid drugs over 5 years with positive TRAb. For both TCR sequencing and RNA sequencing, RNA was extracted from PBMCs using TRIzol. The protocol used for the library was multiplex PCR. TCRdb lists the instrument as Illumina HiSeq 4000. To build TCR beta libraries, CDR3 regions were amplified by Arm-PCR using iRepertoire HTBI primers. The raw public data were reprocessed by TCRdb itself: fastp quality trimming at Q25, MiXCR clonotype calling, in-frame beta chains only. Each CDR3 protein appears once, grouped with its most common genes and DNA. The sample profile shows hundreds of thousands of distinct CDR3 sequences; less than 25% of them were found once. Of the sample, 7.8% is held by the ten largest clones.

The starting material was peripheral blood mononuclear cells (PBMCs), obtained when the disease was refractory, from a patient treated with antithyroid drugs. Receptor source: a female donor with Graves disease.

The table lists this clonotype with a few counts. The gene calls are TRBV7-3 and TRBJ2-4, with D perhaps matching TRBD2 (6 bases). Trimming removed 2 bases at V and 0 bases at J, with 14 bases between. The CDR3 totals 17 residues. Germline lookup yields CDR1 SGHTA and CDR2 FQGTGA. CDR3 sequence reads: CASSLVRGGLAKNIQYF. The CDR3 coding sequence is TGTGCCAGCAGCTTAGTTAGGGGAGGACTAGCCAAAAACATTCAGTACTTC.

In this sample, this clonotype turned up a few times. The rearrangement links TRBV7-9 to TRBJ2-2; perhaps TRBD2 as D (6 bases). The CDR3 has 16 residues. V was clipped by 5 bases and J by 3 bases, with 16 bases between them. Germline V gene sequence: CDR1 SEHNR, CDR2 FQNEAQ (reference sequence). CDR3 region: CASSQVVGGDTGELFF. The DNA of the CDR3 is TGTGCCAGCAGCCAGGTTGTGGGAGGAGACACCGGGGAGCTGTTTTTT.

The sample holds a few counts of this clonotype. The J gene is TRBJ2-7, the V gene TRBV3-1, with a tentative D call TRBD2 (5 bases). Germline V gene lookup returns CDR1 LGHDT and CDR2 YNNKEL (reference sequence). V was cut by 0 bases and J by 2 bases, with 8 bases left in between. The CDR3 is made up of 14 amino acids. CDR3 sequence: CASSQDLATYEQYF. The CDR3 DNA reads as TGTGCCAGCAGCCAAGATCTAGCTACCTACGAGCAGTACTTC.

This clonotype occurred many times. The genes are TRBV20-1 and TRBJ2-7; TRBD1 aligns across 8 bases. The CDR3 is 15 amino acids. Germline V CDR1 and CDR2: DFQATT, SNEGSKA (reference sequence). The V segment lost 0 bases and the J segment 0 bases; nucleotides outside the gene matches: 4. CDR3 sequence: CSARDWDRSSYEQYF. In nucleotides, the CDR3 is TGCAGTGCTAGAGATTGGGACAGGAGCTCCTACGAGCAGTACTTC.

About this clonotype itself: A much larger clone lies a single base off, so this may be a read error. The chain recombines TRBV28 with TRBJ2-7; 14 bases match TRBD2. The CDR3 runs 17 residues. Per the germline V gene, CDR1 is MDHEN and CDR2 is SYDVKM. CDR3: CVSSPGQLGLAGDEQYF. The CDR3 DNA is TGTGTCAGCAGCCCCGGGCAGTTGGGACTAGCGGGAGACGAGCAGTACTTC.

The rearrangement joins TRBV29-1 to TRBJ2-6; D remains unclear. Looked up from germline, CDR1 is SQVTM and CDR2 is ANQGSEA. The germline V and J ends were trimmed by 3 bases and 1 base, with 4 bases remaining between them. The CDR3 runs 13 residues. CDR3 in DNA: TGCAGCGTTGACGAGTCTGGGGCCAACGTCCTGACTTTC. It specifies CSVDESGANVLTF. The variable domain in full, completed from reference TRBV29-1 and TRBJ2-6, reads SAVISQKPSRDICQRGTSLTIQCQVDSQVTMMFWYRQQPGQSLTLIATANQGSEATYESGFVIDKFPISRPNLTFSTLTVSNMSPEDSSIYLCSVDESGANVLTFGAGSRLTVL.

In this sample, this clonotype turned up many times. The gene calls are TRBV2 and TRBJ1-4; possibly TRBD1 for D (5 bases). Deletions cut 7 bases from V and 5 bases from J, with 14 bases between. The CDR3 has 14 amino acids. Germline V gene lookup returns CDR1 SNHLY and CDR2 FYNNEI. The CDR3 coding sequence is TGTGCCAGCAAGCTTGGGACCGGAAATGAAAAACTGTTTTTT. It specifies CASKLGTGNEKLFF.

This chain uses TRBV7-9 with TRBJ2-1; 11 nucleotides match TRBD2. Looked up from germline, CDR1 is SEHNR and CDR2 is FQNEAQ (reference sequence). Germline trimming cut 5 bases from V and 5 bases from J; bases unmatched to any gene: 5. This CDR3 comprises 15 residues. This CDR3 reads CASSPPGLADNEQFF. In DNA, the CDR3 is TGTGCCAGCAGCCCCCCGGGACTAGCGGACAATGAGCAGTTCTTC.

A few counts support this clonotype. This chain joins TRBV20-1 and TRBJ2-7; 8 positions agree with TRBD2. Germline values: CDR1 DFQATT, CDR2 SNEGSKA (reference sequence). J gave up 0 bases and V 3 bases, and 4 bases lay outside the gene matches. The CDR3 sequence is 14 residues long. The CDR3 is CSARREVDSYEQYF. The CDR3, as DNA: TGCAGTGCTAGGCGGGAGGTCGACTCCTACGAGCAGTACTTC.

CDR3 in amino acids: CASSQTGVVEKLFF. The CDR3 region has the DNA TGTGCCAGCAGCCAGACAGGGGTTGTCGAAAAACTGTTTTTT. The genes are TRBV5-6 and TRBJ1-4; 8 bases are shared with TRBD1. The trim removed 4 bases at V and 8 bases at J, leaving 7 bases unmatched. The CDR3 extends over 14 amino acids. Germline CDR1 and CDR2: SGHDT and YYEEEE. Supplemented by reference TRBV5-6 and TRBJ1-4, the full variable domain reads DAGVTQSPTHLIKTRGQQVTLRCSPKSGHDTVSWYQQALGQGPQFIFQYYEEEERQRGNFPDRFSGHQFPNYSSELNVNALLLGDSALYLCASSQTGVVEKLFFGSGTQLSVL.

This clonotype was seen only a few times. CDR3 sequence (DNA): TGTGCCAGCACCTATCCCCGGTGGGGCAGGGGCCACACTGAAGCTTTCTTT. Amino acids: CASTYPRWGRGHTEAFF. The chain employs TRBV7-2 and TRBJ1-1; tentative D call: TRBD1 (6 bases). V was cut by 7 bases and J by 3 bases, with 24 bases left in between. Per the germline V gene, CDR1 is SGHTA and CDR2 is FQGNSA. The CDR3 contains 17 residues.

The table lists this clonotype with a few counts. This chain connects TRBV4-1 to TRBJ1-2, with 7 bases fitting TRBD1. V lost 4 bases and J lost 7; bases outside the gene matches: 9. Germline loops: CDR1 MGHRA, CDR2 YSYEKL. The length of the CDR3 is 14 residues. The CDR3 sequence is CASSLTTGRAGYTF. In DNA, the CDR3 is TGCGCCAGCAGCCTAACGACAGGGAGGGCTGGCTACACCTTC.

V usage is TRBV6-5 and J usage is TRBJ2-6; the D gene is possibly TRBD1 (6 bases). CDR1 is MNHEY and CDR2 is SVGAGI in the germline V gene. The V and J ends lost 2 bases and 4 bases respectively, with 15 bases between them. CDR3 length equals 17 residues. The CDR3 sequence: CASSYRSRGEGANVLTF. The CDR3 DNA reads TGTGCCAGCAGTTACCGCTCCAGGGGTGAGGGGGCCAACGTCCTGACTTTC.

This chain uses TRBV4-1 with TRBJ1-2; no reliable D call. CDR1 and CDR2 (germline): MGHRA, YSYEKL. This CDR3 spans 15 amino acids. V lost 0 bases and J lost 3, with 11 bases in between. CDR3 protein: CASSQEVGGHYGYTF. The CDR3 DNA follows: TGCGCCAGCAGCCAAGAAGTGGGAGGACACTATGGCTACACCTTC.

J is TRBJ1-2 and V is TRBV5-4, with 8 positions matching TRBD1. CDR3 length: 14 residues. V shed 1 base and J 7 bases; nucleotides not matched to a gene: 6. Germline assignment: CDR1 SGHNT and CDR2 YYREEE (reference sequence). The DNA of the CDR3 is TGTGCCAGCAGCTTGAATCAGGGGGCGGGTGGCTACACCTTC. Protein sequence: CASSLNQGAGGYTF.

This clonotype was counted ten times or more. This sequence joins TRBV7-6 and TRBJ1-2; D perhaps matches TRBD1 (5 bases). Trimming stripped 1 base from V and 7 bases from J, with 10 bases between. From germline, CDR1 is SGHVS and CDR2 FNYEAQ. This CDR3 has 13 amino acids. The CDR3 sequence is CASSLVTGSGYTF. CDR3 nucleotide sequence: TGTGCCAGCAGCTTAGTCACAGGATCTGGCTACACCTTC.

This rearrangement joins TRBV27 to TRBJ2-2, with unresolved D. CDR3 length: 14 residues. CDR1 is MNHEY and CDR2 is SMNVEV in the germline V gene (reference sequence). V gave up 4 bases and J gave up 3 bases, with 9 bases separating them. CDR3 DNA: TGTGCCAGCAGTTATGGACCTCACACCGGGGAGCTGTTTTTT. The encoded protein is CASSYGPHTGELFF.

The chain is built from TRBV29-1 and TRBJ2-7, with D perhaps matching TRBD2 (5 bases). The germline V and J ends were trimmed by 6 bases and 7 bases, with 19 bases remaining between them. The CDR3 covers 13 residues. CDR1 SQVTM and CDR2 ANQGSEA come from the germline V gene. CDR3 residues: CSVGRTGSGEQYF. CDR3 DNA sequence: TGCAGCGTAGGACGGACGGGGTCGGGGGAGCAGTACTTC.

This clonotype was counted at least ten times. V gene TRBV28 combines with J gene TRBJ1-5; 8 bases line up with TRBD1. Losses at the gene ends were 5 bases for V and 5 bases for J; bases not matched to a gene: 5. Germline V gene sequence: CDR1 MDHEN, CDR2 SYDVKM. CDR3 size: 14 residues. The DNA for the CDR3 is TGTGCCAGCAGTAGGACAGGGTTGCATCAGCCCCAGCATTTT. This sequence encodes CASSRTGLHQPQHF.

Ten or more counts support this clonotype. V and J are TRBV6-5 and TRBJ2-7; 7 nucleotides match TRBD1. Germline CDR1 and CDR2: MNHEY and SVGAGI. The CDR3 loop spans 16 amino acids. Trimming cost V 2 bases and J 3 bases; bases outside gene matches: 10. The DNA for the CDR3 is TGTGCCAGCAGTTACCAGAGATGGGACAGACGCTACGAGCAGTACTTC. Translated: CASSYQRWDRRYEQYF.

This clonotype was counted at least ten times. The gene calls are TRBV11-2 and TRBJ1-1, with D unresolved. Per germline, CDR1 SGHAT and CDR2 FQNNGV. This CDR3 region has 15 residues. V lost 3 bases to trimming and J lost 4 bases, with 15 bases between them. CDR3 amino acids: CASSFRPGRLTEAFF. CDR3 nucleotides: TGTGCCAGCAGCTTCCGGCCTGGGCGCCTCACTGAAGCTTTCTTT.

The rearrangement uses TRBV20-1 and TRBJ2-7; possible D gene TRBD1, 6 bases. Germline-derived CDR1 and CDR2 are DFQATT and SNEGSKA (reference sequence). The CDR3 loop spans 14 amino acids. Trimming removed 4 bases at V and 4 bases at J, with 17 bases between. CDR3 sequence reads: CSATTTGQRYEQYF. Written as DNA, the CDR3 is TGCAGTGCTACAACTACCGGACAGAGATACGAGCAGTACTTC.

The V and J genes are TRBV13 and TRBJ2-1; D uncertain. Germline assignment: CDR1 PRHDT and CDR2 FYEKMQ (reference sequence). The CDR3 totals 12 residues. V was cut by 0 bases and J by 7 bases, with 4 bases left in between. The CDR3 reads CASSLGINEQFF. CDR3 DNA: TGTGCCAGCAGCTTAGGAATTAATGAGCAGTTCTTC.

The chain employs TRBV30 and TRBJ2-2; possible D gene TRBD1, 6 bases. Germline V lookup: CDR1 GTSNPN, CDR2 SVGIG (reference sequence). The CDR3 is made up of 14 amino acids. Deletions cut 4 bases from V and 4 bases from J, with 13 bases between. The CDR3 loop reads CAWKGELGTGELFF. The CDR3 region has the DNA TGTGCCTGGAAGGGGGAACTCGGCACCGGGGAGCTGTTTTTT.

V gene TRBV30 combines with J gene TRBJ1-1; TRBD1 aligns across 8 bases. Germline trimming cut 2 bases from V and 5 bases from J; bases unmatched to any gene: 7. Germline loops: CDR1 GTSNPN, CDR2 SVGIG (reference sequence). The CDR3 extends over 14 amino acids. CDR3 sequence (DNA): TGTGCCTGGAGTCCTACAGGGGGAACAACTGAAGCTTTCTTT. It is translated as CAWSPTGGTTEAFF.

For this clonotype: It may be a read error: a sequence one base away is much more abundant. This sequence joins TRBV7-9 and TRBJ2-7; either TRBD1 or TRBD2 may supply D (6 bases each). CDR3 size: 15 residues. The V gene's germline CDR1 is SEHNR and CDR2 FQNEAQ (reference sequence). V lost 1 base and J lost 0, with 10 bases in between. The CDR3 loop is CASSLVRGLSYEQYF. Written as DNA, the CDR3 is TGTGCCAGCAGCTTAGTCAGGGGACTCTCCTACGAGCAGTACTTC. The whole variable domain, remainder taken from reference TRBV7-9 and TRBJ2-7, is DTGVSQNPRHKITKRGQNVTFRCDPISEHNRLYWYRQTLGQGPEFLTYFQNEAQLEKSRLLSDRFSAERPKGSFSTLEIQRTEQGDSAMYLCASSLVRGLSYEQYFGPGTRLTVT.

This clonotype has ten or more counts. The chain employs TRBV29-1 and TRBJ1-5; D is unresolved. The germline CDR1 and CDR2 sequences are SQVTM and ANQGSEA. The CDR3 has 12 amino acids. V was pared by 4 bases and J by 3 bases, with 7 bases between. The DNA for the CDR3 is TGCAGCGTTGGTGGTCACAATCAGCCCCAGCATTTT. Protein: CSVGGHNQPQHF.

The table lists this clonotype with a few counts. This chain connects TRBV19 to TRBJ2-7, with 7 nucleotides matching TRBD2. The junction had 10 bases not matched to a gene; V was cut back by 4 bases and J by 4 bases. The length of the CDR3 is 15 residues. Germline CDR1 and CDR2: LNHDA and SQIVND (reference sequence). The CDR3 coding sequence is TGTGCCAGTAGTACCTTAGCGGGCGACTTTTACGAGCAGTACTTC. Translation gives CASSTLAGDFYEQYF.

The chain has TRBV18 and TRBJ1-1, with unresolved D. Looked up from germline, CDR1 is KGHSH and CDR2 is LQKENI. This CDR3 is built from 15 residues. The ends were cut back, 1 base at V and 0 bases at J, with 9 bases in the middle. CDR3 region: CASSPRQEMNTEAFF. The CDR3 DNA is TGTGCCAGCTCACCACGGCAGGAAATGAACACTGAAGCTTTCTTT.

The CDR3 coding sequence is TGTGCCAGCAGCACCCAACCGGGACACTTGAACACTGAAGCTTTCTTT. Protein product: CASSTQPGHLNTEAFF. The rearrangement uses TRBV7-2 and TRBJ1-1, with a possible D match to TRBD1 (6 bases). The CDR3 covers 16 residues. V gave up 5 bases and J gave up 0 bases, with 16 bases separating them. Germline CDR1 SGHTA, CDR2 FQGNSA.

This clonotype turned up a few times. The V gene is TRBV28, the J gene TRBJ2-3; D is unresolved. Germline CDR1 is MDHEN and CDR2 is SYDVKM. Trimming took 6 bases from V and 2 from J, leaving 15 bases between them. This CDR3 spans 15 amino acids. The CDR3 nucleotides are TGTGCCAGCAGCCCGCACCGTCCAGACACAGATACGCAGTATTTT. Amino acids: CASSPHRPDTDTQYF.